Following are 5 T cell receptor beta chains from one sample sequenced in a study of high-grade serous ovarian cancer treatment subgroups. Tumor samples were obtained before definitive surgery or chemotherapy. Using immunoSEQ multiplex PCR, the repertoire was profiled, and TCRdb retains in-frame clones only, with some absent. Among 4,500 or so clones, roughly 80% were seen once, and the ten largest hold approximately 19%. The sample consisted of tumor tissue. The receptors come from a human donor with high-grade serous ovarian cancer.

The chain employs TRBV5-1 and TRBJ1-3; perhaps TRBD1 as D (6 bases). V lost 3 bases and J 1 base, leaving 8 bases between the germline ends. Germline CDR1 SGHRS, CDR2 YFSETQ. CDR3 size: 14 residues. CDR3 DNA: TGCGCCAGCAGCTGGACAGAGTCTGGAAACACCATATATTTT. Translated, it gives CASSWTESGNTIYF.

The V call is TRBV19, the J call TRBJ2-1; D unclear. The CDR3 is made up of 13 amino acids. V was cut by 7 bases and J by 9 bases, with 16 bases left in between. Germline CDR1 and CDR2: LNHDA and SQIVND (reference sequence). In DNA form, the CDR3 reads TGTGCCAGTAAAGTCTCCCCCGGCGGTGAGCAGTTCTTC. It yields the protein CASKVSPGGEQFF.

The sample holds one count of this clone. The chain employs TRBV5-6 and TRBJ2-5, with TRBD2 matching over 7 bases. The length of the CDR3 is 12 residues. V was clipped by 1 base and J by 9 bases; unmatched bases: 3. CDR1 and CDR2 from the germline V gene are SGHDT and YYEEEE. This chain's CDR3 is CASSLWGGAQYF. The CDR3 DNA follows: TGTGCCAGCAGCTTGTGGGGGGGGGCCCAGTACTTC.

This clone was counted once. One junction end does not reproduce the germline sequence, and a read error may be involved. The same CDR3 can be traced to other DNA sequences in this sample. The V call is TRBV20-1, the J call TRBJ1-1, with TRBD1 identical over 12 bases. Germline lookup yields CDR1 DFQATT and CDR2 SNEGSKA (reference sequence). CDR3 length: 11 residues. The CDR3 sequence is CSLGQGAAAFF. In DNA, the CDR3 is TGCAGTCTGGGACAGGGGGCGGCCGCTTTCTTC.

This clone is classed as large. The V call is TRBV10-3, the J call TRBJ1-5, with D maybe TRBD1 (6 bases). Per the germline V gene, CDR1 is ENHRY and CDR2 is SYGVKD. This CDR3 has 15 amino acids. The V end lost 3 bases, the J end lost 3 bases, and 12 bases lay between the germline ends. CDR3 DNA: TGTGCCATCAGTGAAGTTAGGACAGACAATCAGCCCCAGCATTTT. This codes for CAISEVRTDNQPQHF.